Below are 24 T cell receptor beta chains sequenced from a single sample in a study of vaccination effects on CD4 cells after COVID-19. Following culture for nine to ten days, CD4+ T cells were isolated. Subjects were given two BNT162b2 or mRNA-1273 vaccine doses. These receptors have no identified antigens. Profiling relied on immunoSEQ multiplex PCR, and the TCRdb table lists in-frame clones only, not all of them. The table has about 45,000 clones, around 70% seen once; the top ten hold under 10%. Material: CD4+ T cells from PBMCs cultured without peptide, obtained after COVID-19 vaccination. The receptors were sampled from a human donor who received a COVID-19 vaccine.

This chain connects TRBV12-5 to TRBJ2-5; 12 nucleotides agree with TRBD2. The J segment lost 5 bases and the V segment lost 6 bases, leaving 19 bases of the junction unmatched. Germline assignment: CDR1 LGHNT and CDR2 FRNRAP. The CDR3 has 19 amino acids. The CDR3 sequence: CASGLRRSLAGGDRETQYF. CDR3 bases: TGTGCTAGTGGCCTCCGTCGATCACTAGCGGGAGGAGATCGGGAGACCCAGTACTTC. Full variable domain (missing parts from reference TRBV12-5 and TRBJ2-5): DARVTQTPRHKVTEMGQEVTMRCQPILGHNTVFWYRQTMMQGLELLAYFRNRAPLDDSGMPKDRFSAEMPDATLATLKIQPSEPRDSAVYFCASGLRRSLAGGDRETQYFGPGTRLLVL.

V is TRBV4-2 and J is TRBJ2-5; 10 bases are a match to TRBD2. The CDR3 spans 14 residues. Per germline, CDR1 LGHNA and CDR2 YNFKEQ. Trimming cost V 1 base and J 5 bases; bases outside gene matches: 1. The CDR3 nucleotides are TGTGCCAGCAGCCAAGGAGCGGGAGGGGAGACCCAGTACTTC. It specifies CASSQGAGGETQYF.

The chain's CDR3 is CASSRDPREQYF. CDR3 coding DNA: TGTGCCAGCAGCCGGGACCCGCGGGAGCAGTACTTC. The chain carries TRBV14 and TRBJ2-7, with D perhaps assigned TRBD1 or TRBD2 (5 bases each). Germline V CDR1 and CDR2: SGHDN, FVKESK. V gave up 4 bases and J gave up 7 bases, with 11 bases separating them. This CDR3 has 12 residues. Together with reference TRBV14 and TRBJ2-7, the CDR3 gives the full variable domain: EAGVTQFPSHSVIEKGQTVTLRCDPISGHDNLYWYRRVMGKEIKFLLHFVKESKQDESGMPNNRFLAERTGGTYSTLKVQPAELEDSGVYFCASSRDPREQYFGPGTRLTVT.

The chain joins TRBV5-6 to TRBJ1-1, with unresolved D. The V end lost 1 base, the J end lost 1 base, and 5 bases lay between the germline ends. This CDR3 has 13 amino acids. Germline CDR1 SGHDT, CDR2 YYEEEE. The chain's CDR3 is CASSLFPNTEAFF. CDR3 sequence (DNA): TGTGCCAGCAGCTTGTTTCCGAACACTGAAGCTTTCTTT.

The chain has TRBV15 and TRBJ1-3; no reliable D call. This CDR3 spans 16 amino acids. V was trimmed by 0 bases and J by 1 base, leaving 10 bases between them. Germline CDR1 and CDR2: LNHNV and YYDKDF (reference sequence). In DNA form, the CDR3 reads TGTGCCACCAGCAGAGATCGCCGGCGATCTGGAAACACCATATATTTT. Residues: CATSRDRRRSGNTIYF.

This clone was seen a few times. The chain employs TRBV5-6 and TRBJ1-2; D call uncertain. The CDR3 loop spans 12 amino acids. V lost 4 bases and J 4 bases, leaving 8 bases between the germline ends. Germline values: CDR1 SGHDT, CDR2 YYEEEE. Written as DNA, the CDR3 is TGTGCCAGCAGCCCGGGGTTCTATGGCTACACCTTC. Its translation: CASSPGFYGYTF.

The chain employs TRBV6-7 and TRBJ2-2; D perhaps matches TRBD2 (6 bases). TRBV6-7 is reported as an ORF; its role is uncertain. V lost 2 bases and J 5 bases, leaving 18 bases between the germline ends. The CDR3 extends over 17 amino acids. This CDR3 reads CASSYGSRECRTGELFF. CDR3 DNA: TGTGCCAGCAGTTACGGTTCTCGGGAGTGCCGGACCGGGGAGCTGTTTTTT.

CDR3 sequence (DNA): TGTGCCAGCAGCTTGTGGGCAGCTGGAAACACCATATATTTT. The encoded protein is CASSLWAAGNTIYF. V usage is TRBV5-6 and J usage is TRBJ1-3; D unresolved. The CDR3 is made up of 14 amino acids. CDR1 and CDR2 from the germline V gene are SGHDT and YYEEEE. Deletions cut 1 base from V and 2 bases from J, with 7 bases between.

In DNA, the CDR3 is TGTGCCTGGAGTGCCAGGGGAAACACCATATATTTT. This codes for CAWSARGNTIYF. This chain joins TRBV30 and TRBJ1-3; D ambiguous. CDR3 length: 12 residues. Germline CDR1 GTSNPN, CDR2 SVGIG (reference sequence). Trimming stripped 1 base from V and 4 bases from J, with 5 bases between.

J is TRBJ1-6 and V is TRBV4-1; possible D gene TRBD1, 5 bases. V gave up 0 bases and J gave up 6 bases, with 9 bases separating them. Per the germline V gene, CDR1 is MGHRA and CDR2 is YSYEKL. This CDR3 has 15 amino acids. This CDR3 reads CASSQDQGPNSPLHF. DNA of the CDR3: TGCGCCAGCAGCCAAGACCAGGGTCCTAATTCACCCCTCCACTTT.

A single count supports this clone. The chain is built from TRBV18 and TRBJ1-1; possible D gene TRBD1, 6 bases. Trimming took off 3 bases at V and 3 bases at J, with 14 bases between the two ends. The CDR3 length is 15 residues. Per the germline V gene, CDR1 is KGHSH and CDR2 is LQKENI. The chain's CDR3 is CASSPQTGIHTEAFF. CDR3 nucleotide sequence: TGTGCCAGCTCACCTCAAACAGGGATTCACACTGAAGCTTTCTTT.

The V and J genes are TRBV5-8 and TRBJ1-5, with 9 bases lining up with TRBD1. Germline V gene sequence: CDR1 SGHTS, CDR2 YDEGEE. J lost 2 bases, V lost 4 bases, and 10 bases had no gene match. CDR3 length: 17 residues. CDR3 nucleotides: TGTGCCAGCAGCAGGCGGACAGGGGCGGGAGGCAATCAGCCCCAGCATTTT. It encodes CASSRRTGAGGNQPQHF. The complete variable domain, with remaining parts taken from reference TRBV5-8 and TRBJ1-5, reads EAGVTQSPTHLIKTRGQQATLRCSPISGHTSVYWYQQALGLGLQFLLWYDEGEERNRGNFPPRFSGRQFPNYSSELNVNALELEDSALYLCASSRRTGAGGNQPQHFGDGTRLSIL.

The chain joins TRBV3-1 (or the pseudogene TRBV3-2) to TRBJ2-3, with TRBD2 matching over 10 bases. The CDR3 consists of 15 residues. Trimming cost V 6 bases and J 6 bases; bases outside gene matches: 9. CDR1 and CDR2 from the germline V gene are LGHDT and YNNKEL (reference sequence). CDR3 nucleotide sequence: TGTGCCAGCAGAGACAGCGGGGGGGCCAGGGATACGCAGTATTTT. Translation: CASRDSGGARDTQYF.

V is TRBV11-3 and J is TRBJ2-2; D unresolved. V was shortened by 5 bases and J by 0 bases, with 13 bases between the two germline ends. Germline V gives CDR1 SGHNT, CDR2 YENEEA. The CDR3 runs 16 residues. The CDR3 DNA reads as TGTGCCAGCAGCCGTACCTATACTGCGAACACCGGGGAGCTGTTTTTT. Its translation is CASSRTYTANTGELFF. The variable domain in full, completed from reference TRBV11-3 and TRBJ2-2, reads EAGVVQSPRYKIIEKKQPVAFWCNPISGHNTLYWYLQNLGQGPELLIRYENEEAVDDSQLPKDRFSAERLKGVDSTLKIQPAELGDSAVYLCASSRTYTANTGELFFGEGSRLTVL.

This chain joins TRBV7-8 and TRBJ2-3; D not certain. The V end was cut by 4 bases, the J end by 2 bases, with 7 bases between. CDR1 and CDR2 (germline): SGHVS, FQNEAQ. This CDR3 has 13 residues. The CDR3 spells CASSSLHTDTQYF. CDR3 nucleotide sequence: TGTGCCAGCAGCTCCCTACACACAGATACGCAGTATTTT.

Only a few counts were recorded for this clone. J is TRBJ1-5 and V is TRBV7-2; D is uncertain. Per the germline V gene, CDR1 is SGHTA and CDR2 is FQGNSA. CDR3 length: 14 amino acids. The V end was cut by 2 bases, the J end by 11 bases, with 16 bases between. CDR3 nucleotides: TGTGCCAGCAGCTTATCCGGTGCCAGGATTTCCCAGCATTTT. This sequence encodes CASSLSGARISQHF.

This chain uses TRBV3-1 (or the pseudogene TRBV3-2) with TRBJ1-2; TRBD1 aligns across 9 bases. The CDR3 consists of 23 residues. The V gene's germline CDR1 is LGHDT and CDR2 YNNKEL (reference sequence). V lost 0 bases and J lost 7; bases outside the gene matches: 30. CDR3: CASSQDVSFIDRDRDPTMGGYTF. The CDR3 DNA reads TGTGCCAGCAGCCAAGACGTGTCGTTTATCGATCGGGACAGGGACCCCACTATGGGTGGCTACACCTTC.

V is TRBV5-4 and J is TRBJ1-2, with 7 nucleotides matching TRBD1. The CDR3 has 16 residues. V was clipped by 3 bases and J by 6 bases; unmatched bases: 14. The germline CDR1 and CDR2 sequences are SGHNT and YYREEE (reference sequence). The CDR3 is CASSSLGFTGEDGYTF. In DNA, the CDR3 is TGTGCCAGCAGCTCCCTGGGTTTTACAGGGGAGGATGGCTACACCTTC.

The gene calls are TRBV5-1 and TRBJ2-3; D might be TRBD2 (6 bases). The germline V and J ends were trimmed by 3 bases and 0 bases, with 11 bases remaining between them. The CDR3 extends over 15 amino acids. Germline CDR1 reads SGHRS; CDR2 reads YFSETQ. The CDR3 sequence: CASSSRLGSTDTQYF. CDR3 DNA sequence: TGCGCCAGCAGCTCAAGACTAGGGAGCACAGATACGCAGTATTTT.

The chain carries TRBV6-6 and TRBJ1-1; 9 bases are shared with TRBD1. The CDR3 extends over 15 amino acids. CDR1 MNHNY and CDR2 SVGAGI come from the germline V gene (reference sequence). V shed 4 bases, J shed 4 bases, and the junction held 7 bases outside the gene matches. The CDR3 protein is CASSSTGGSATEAFF. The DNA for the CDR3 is TGTGCCAGCAGTTCCACAGGGGGCTCCGCCACTGAAGCTTTCTTT.

The CDR3 sequence is CASSESTYANQPQHF. CDR3 sequence (DNA): TGTGCCAGCAGTGAAAGCACTTACGCTAATCAGCCCCAGCATTTT. The J gene is TRBJ1-5, the V gene TRBV6-1; no clear D. V shed 2 bases and J shed 4 bases, with 12 bases lying between them. CDR1 and CDR2 from the germline V gene are MNHNS and SASEGT. This CDR3 spans 15 amino acids.

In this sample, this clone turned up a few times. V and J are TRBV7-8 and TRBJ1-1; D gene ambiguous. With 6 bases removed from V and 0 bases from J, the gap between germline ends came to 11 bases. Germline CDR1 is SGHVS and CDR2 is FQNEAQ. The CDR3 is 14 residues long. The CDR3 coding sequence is TGTGCCAGCAGTTATCAATCTATGAACACTGAAGCTTTCTTT. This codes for CASSYQSMNTEAFF.

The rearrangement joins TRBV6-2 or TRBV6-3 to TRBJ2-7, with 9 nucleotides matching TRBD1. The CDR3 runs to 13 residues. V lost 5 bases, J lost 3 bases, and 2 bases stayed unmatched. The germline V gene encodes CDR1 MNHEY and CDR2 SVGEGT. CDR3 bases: TGTGCCAGCAGTCGGGGACAGGGCTACGAGCAGTACTTC. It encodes CASSRGQGYEQYF.

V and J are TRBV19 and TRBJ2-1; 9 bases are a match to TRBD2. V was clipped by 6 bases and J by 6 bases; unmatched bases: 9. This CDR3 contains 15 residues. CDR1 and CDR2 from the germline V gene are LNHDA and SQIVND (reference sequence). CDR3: CASSPSGRRFNEQFF. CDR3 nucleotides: TGTGCCAGTAGCCCGAGCGGGAGGAGATTCAATGAGCAGTTCTTC.